These 5 T cell receptor beta chains came from one sample sequenced in a study of cytomegalovirus exposure and HLA in healthy donors. It was with 60 Vbeta and 13 Jbeta primers that the PCR ran. Libraries were prepared by immunoSEQ multiplex PCR; TCRdb keeps only in-frame clonotypes and omits some of them. Here the sample spans some 110,000 clones, around 75% being singletons. Material for sequencing was PBMCs. Receptor source: a man between 60 and 70 years old in good health and CMV-seropositive.

This chain connects TRBV2 to TRBJ2-6; 7 bases are a match to TRBD1. V trimming: 5 bases; J trimming: 0 bases; junction bases outside the gene matches: 4. Germline values: CDR1 SNHLY, CDR2 FYNNEI. CDR3 length equals 16 residues. The CDR3: CASSPGQISGANVLTF. Written as DNA, the CDR3 is TGTGCCAGCAGTCCGGGACAGATCTCTGGGGCCAACGTCCTGACTTTC.

The chain employs TRBV6-1 and TRBJ1-1; TRBD1 is a possible D gene (5 bases). Germline CDR1 reads MNHNS; CDR2 reads SASEGT. V lost 6 bases, J lost 5 bases, and 13 bases lay in between. This CDR3 comprises 13 residues. This chain's CDR3 is CASSPRVSTEAFF. The CDR3, as DNA: TGTGCCAGCAGCCCCAGGGTGTCGACTGAAGCTTTCTTT.

This clone was recorded once. This chain uses TRBV18 with TRBJ2-7, with 12 bases aligning to TRBD1. The CDR3 runs to 17 residues. The J segment lost 5 bases and the V segment lost 2 bases, leaving 10 bases of the junction unmatched. Germline CDR1 KGHSH, CDR2 LQKENI. CDR3 in amino acids: CASSPTTGTGGDNEQYF. The DNA for the CDR3 is TGTGCCAGCTCACCAACCACCGGGACAGGGGGCGATAACGAGCAGTACTTC. Full variable domain (rest looked up from reference TRBV18 and TRBJ2-7): NAGVMQNPRHLVRRRGQEARLRCSPMKGHSHVYWYRQLPEEGLKFMVYLQKENIIDESGMPKERFSAEFPKEGPSILRIQQVVRGDSAAYFCASSPTTGTGGDNEQYFGPGTRLTVT.

This clone was seen just once. The rearrangement joins TRBV25-1 to TRBJ2-1; weak D call: TRBD1 (5 bases). This CDR3 region has 14 residues. V was clipped by 4 bases and J by 5 bases, with 12 bases between them. The V gene's germline CDR1 is MGHDK and CDR2 SYGVNS. CDR3 protein: CASSGGRSDNEQFF. In DNA form, the CDR3 reads TGTGCCAGCAGTGGGGGCAGGTCGGACAATGAGCAGTTCTTC.

The chain links TRBV5-1 to TRBJ2-7; D is unresolved. V was trimmed by 3 bases and J by 3 bases, leaving 13 bases between them. The length of the CDR3 is 14 residues. Germline-derived CDR1 and CDR2 are SGHRS and YFSETQ. The DNA of the CDR3 is TGCGCCAGCAGCTCCGATGTACATGACTACGAGCAGTACTTC. It is translated as CASSSDVHDYEQYF.